A single sample is the source of the 31 T cell receptor beta chains below, sequenced in a study. Each CDR3 protein is one row after TCRdb ran MiXCR on the RT-PCR reads. The table shows about 680,000 distinct CDR3 sequences, with 14% occurring only once. Sequenced input: memory CD4+ T cells from blood. The receptors derive from a female donor in good health, serving as a healthy control.

This clonotype occurred many times. This chain connects TRBV7-3 to TRBJ2-2; 9 positions agree with TRBD1. Unmatched junction bases numbered 6, after V lost 8 bases and J lost 5 bases. Per the germline V gene, CDR1 is SGHTA and CDR2 is FQGTGA. This CDR3 contains 14 residues. CDR3 coding DNA: TGTGCCAGCCGAACAGGGGGCAATACCGGGGAGCTGTTTTTT. It encodes CASRTGGNTGELFF.

Ten or more counts support this clonotype. Here the CDR3 DNA reads TGTGCCAGCAGTGGGGGGGGGCCCTACAATGAGCAGTTCTTC. This sequence encodes CASSGGGPYNEQFF. The chain combines TRBV6-5 with TRBJ2-1, with D possibly being TRBD2 (7 bases). Between the trimmed V and J ends, which lost 5 bases and 2 bases, there was a span of 10 bases. Germline CDR1 and CDR2: MNHEY and SVGAGI. CDR3 length: 14 residues.

This clonotype was found many times. This chain connects TRBV5-1 to TRBJ2-5, with 8 nucleotides matching TRBD2. Germline V CDR1 and CDR2: SGHRS, YFSETQ. This CDR3 region has 14 residues. V shed 0 bases and J 5 bases; nucleotides not matched to a gene: 3. As DNA, the CDR3 is TGCGCCAGCAGCTTGGGACTAGCGAAGGAGACCCAGTACTTC. Its protein product is CASSLGLAKETQYF.

This clonotype was recorded many times. The rearrangement uses TRBV6-5 and TRBJ1-1; 10 positions match TRBD1. This CDR3 contains 13 residues. Germline V lookup: CDR1 MNHEY, CDR2 SVGAGI. V shed 7 bases and J 11 bases; nucleotides not matched to a gene: 10. The CDR3 sequence is CASNRQGAGGAFF. CDR3 in DNA: TGTGCCAGCAACAGACAGGGGGCAGGAGGGGCTTTCTTT.

The chain carries TRBV28 and TRBJ1-2; maybe TRBD1 (5 bases). CDR1 and CDR2 from the germline V gene are MDHEN and SYDVKM. Between the trimmed V and J ends, which lost 7 bases and 4 bases, there was a span of 19 bases. This CDR3 has 15 amino acids. CDR3 DNA sequence: TGTGCCAGCACCTCTATAGTGGGGGTGCGCTATGGCTACACCTTC. It yields the protein CASTSIVGVRYGYTF.

V usage is TRBV5-6 and J usage is TRBJ2-5; a weak D match, TRBD1 (5 bases). Trimming shortened V by 0 bases and J by 6 bases, and 15 bases separated the two germline ends. The CDR3 length is 15 residues. The V gene's germline CDR1 is SGHDT and CDR2 YYEEEE. The chain's CDR3 is CASSLGGPGLKTQYF. Here the CDR3 DNA reads TGTGCCAGCAGCTTGGGGGGCCCCGGTCTAAAGACCCAGTACTTC. Supplemented by reference TRBV5-6 and TRBJ2-5, the full variable domain reads DAGVTQSPTHLIKTRGQQVTLRCSPKSGHDTVSWYQQALGQGPQFIFQYYEEEERQRGNFPDRFSGHQFPNYSSELNVNALLLGDSALYLCASSLGGPGLKTQYFGPGTRLLVL.

This clonotype was seen ten or more times. This rearrangement joins TRBV7-3 to TRBJ2-2; no reliable D call. CDR1 and CDR2 (germline): SGHTA, FQGTGA. V shed 6 bases and J shed 2 bases, with 13 bases lying between them. The CDR3 extends over 15 amino acids. Here the CDR3 reads CASSQTQSNTGELFF. In DNA form, the CDR3 reads TGTGCCAGCAGTCAAACTCAGAGTAACACCGGGGAGCTGTTTTTT.

This clonotype occurred many times. CDR3 coding DNA: TGTGCCAGCAGTGCTTATACGAATTCACCCCTCCACTTT. It encodes CASSAYTNSPLHF. The J gene is TRBJ1-6, the V gene TRBV6-5; D is ambiguous. V was clipped by 5 bases and J by 7 bases, with 9 bases between them. This CDR3 spans 13 amino acids. From germline, CDR1 is MNHEY and CDR2 SVGAGI.

The chain has TRBV18 and TRBJ2-5, with D maybe TRBD1 (6 bases). Trimming left V 3 bases short and J 1 base short, with 12 bases between. CDR3 size: 15 residues. CDR1 is KGHSH and CDR2 is LQKENI in the germline V gene. The CDR3 DNA reads TGTGCCAGCTCACCGGTCCCGGACAGCCAAGAGACCCAGTACTTC. Translating it yields CASSPVPDSQETQYF. Looking up the rest from reference TRBV18 and TRBJ2-5 gives the full variable domain: NAGVMQNPRHLVRRRGQEARLRCSPMKGHSHVYWYRQLPEEGLKFMVYLQKENIIDESGMPKERFSAEFPKEGPSILRIQQVVRGDSAAYFCASSPVPDSQETQYFGPGTRLLVL.

This sequence joins TRBV19 and TRBJ1-5; D is ambiguous. V lost 7 bases to trimming and J lost 2 bases, with 18 bases between them. This CDR3 region has 16 residues. The germline V gene encodes CDR1 LNHDA and CDR2 SQIVND (reference sequence). The CDR3 spells CASNSPPGGGNQPQHF. The CDR3, as DNA: TGTGCCAGTAACTCCCCCCCCGGAGGCGGCAATCAGCCCCAGCATTTT.

This clonotype showed up just a few times. The rearrangement uses TRBV6-1 and TRBJ1-1; D is unresolved. Germline V lookup: CDR1 MNHNS, CDR2 SASEGT. Trimming removed 4 bases from V and 1 base from J, with 7 bases in between. This CDR3 comprises 13 residues. The CDR3 region has the DNA TGTGCCAGCAGTGTTCAGAAGAACACTGAAGCTTTCTTT. Its translation is CASSVQKNTEAFF.

In its sample, this clonotype was seen a few times. This chain connects TRBV12-3 or TRBV12-4 to TRBJ1-1; TRBD1 is a possible D gene (6 bases). V lost 6 bases to trimming and J lost 9 bases, with 17 bases between them. The CDR3 covers 13 residues. CDR3 in DNA: TGTGCCAGCAGCTCTGACGGAAGGGACAAAGCTTTCTTT. Residues: CASSSDGRDKAFF.

This clonotype was counted between two and nine times. The V gene is TRBV11-2, the J gene TRBJ2-7; 9 positions agree with TRBD2. Germline-derived CDR1 and CDR2 are SGHAT and FQNNGV. V lost 0 bases, J lost 2 bases, and 2 bases stayed unmatched. There are 15 residues in the CDR3. CDR3 coding DNA: TGTGCCAGCAGCTTAGACGCGGGAGGGCCCTACGAGCAGTACTTC. Protein: CASSLDAGGPYEQYF.

This chain links TRBV20-1 with TRBJ1-1; unclear D gene. Per the germline V gene, CDR1 is DFQATT and CDR2 is SNEGSKA (reference sequence). The CDR3 contains 13 residues. Between the trimmed V and J ends, which lost 6 bases and 1 base, there was a span of 12 bases. The CDR3 DNA reads as TGCAGTGCAGAGACACGGCCGAACACTGAAGCTTTCTTT. Translating it yields CSAETRPNTEAFF.

This clonotype appeared many times. The CDR3 sequence is CASSQMTGVNTEAFF. For the CDR3, the DNA is TGCGCCAGCAGCCAGATGACAGGGGTGAACACTGAAGCTTTCTTT. The rearrangement uses TRBV5-1 and TRBJ1-1; 8 nucleotides line up with TRBD1. The V gene's germline CDR1 is SGHRS and CDR2 YFSETQ. The junction had 5 bases not matched to a gene; V was cut back by 4 bases and J by 0 bases. The CDR3 has 15 residues.

The DNA of the CDR3 is TGTGCCAGCAGCCTGCGTATGGGGGACGGAGAGACCCAGTACTTC. Translated: CASSLRMGDGETQYF. V is TRBV11-2 and J is TRBJ2-5; either TRBD1 or TRBD2 may fit D (5 bases each). CDR3 size: 15 residues. From germline, CDR1 is SGHAT and CDR2 FQNNGV. V lost 5 bases and J 4 bases, leaving 17 bases between the germline ends.

The chain combines TRBV12-3 or TRBV12-4 with TRBJ2-7, with D perhaps matching TRBD1 or TRBD2 (6 bases each). V was cut by 0 bases and J by 5 bases, with 14 bases left in between. The CDR3 length is 15 residues. The DNA for the CDR3 is TGTGCCAGCAGTTTAGCGCGGGACATCGTCCACGAGCAGTACTTC. Translation: CASSLARDIVHEQYF.

CDR3 coding DNA: TGTGCCAGCAGTCCGCCTCCGGTTGTAGTGGCTGAAGCTTTCTTT. Amino acid sequence: CASSPPPVVVAEAFF. The rearrangement links TRBV6-2 or TRBV6-3 to TRBJ1-1; no definite D call. The CDR3 contains 15 residues. The V gene's germline CDR1 is MNHEY and CDR2 SVGEGT. V lost 5 bases and J lost 6, with 19 bases in between.

This clonotype was detected many times. This chain connects TRBV20-1 to TRBJ1-6; a possible D gene is TRBD1 (5 bases). The CDR3 contains 16 residues. CDR1 and CDR2 from the germline V gene are DFQATT and SNEGSKA (reference sequence). The V gene lost 4 bases and the J gene lost 1 base, with 14 bases spanning the gap. CDR3 sequence reads: CSAILSGGSYNSPLHF. CDR3 nucleotides: TGCAGTGCTATCCTCAGTGGGGGTTCCTATAATTCACCCCTCCACTTT.

The V gene is TRBV4-2, the J gene TRBJ2-3, with a possible D match to TRBD2 (5 bases). The CDR3 extends over 15 amino acids. Trimming shortened V by 1 base and J by 1 base, and 9 bases separated the two germline ends. Germline V lookup: CDR1 LGHNA, CDR2 YNFKEQ. The CDR3 loop reads CASSQAADRTDTQYF. The CDR3 DNA is TGTGCCAGCAGCCAAGCAGCGGACCGCACAGATACGCAGTATTTT.

This clonotype was found many times. The rearrangement uses TRBV5-1 and TRBJ2-2, with 8 bases lining up with TRBD2. With 1 base clipped from V and 6 bases from J, the junction kept 5 bases outside the gene matches. CDR1 SGHRS and CDR2 YFSETQ come from the germline V gene. CDR3 length: 15 amino acids. The CDR3: CASSLRAGEPGELFF. The DNA of the CDR3 is TGCGCCAGCAGCTTGCGAGCGGGAGAACCCGGGGAGCTGTTTTTT.

This clonotype was seen ten or more times. CDR3 DNA sequence: TGCAGTGCTAGAGTAGGTGGTGTCCGACAGAGAAATAATTCACCCCTCCACTTT. This encodes CSARVGGVRQRNNSPLHF. The chain joins TRBV20-1 to TRBJ1-6; perhaps TRBD1 as D (5 bases). V was trimmed by 1 base and J by 5 bases, leaving 21 bases between them. CDR1 is DFQATT, CDR2 SNEGSKA, per germline (reference sequence). CDR3 length: 18 residues.

This chain joins TRBV7-2 and TRBJ2-3, with D tentatively TRBD1 (6 bases). There are 15 residues in the CDR3. Trimming removed 1 base from V and 8 bases from J, with 16 bases in between. CDR1 and CDR2 (germline): SGHTA, FQGNSA. CDR3 nucleotides: TGTGCCAGCAGCTTAGTAGCAGGGGCCCCCGGTACGCAGTATTTT. Translated, it gives CASSLVAGAPGTQYF. The full variable domain, in which reference TRBV7-2 and TRBJ2-3 provide the parts outside the CDR3, is GAGVSQSPSNKVTEKGKDVELRCDPISGHTALYWYRQSLGQGLEFLIYFQGNSAPDKSGLPSDRFSAERTGGSVSTLTIQRTQQEDSAVYLCASSLVAGAPGTQYFGPGTRLTVL.

The V gene is TRBV6-5, the J gene TRBJ1-4; a possible D gene is TRBD1 (5 bases). Trimming left V 4 bases short and J 4 bases short, with 10 bases between. The CDR3 is 14 residues long. The germline CDR1 and CDR2 sequences are MNHEY and SVGAGI. DNA of the CDR3: TGTGCCAGCAGTTGGGACGGCCATAATGAAAAACTGTTTTTT. It specifies CASSWDGHNEKLFF.

This chain uses TRBV5-1 with TRBJ2-1; the match to TRBD1 covers 7 bases. The germline V gene encodes CDR1 SGHRS and CDR2 YFSETQ. The V segment lost 1 base and the J segment 7 bases; nucleotides outside the gene matches: 8. This CDR3 region has 15 residues. The CDR3 DNA sequence: TGCGCCAGCAGCTTGAGAGGGGGCGCGCAAAATGAGCAGTTCTTC. This encodes CASSLRGGAQNEQFF.

This clonotype was counted at least ten times. The chain combines TRBV5-1 with TRBJ1-3, with a possible D match to TRBD1 (5 bases). CDR3 length: 15 residues. Germline CDR1 is SGHRS and CDR2 is YFSETQ. The ends were cut back, 4 bases at V and 0 bases at J, with 11 bases in the middle. This CDR3 reads CASSRDVSSGNTIYF. In nucleotides, the CDR3 is TGCGCCAGCAGCCGGGACGTCAGCTCTGGAAACACCATATATTTT. Using reference TRBV5-1 and TRBJ1-3 for the parts outside the CDR3, the full variable domain is KAGVTQTPRYLIKTRGQQVTLSCSPISGHRSVSWYQQTPGQGLQFLFEYFSETQRNKGNFPGRFSGRQFSNSRSEMNVSTLELGDSALYLCASSRDVSSGNTIYFGEGSWLTVV.

This clonotype was observed at least ten times. V is TRBV10-3 and J is TRBJ1-2, with TRBD1 matching 7 bases. V was clipped by 2 bases and J by 8 bases; unmatched bases: 5. CDR1 is ENHRY and CDR2 is SYGVKD in the germline V gene. The CDR3 covers 13 residues. CDR3 nucleotides: TGTGCCATCAGTGAGGACAGGGTGGAAGGCTACACCTTC. Translated: CAISEDRVEGYTF.

This sequence joins TRBV20-1 and TRBJ1-1, with TRBD1 as a possible D gene (5 bases). The germline gives CDR1 DFQATT, CDR2 SNEGSKA (reference sequence). This CDR3 spans 13 amino acids. Deletions cut 5 bases from V and 0 bases from J, with 10 bases between. CDR3 DNA sequence: TGCAGTGCTGAAAGACAGTTGAACACTGAAGCTTTCTTT. It is translated as CSAERQLNTEAFF.

There are a few counts of this clonotype. The CDR3 reads CASSRTGITDTQYF. The CDR3, as DNA: TGTGCCAGCAGTCGAACAGGGATCACAGATACGCAGTATTTT. This chain links TRBV12-3 or TRBV12-4 with TRBJ2-3; perhaps TRBD1 as D (6 bases). The CDR3 length is 14 residues. The germline V and J ends were trimmed by 5 bases and 2 bases, with 11 bases remaining between them.

This clonotype showed up many times. This chain's CDR3 is CASSDRGDSPLHF. The CDR3 region has the DNA TGTGCCAGCAGCGATAGGGGTGATTCACCCCTCCACTTT. The chain uses TRBV7-2 and TRBJ1-6, with TRBD1 as a possible D gene (5 bases). The germline V gene has CDR1 SGHTA and CDR2 FQGNSA. V lost 5 bases and J lost 8, with 10 bases in between. CDR3 length: 13 amino acids. Based on the CDR3 plus reference TRBV7-2 and TRBJ1-6, the full variable domain is GAGVSQSPSNKVTEKGKDVELRCDPISGHTALYWYRQSLGQGLEFLIYFQGNSAPDKSGLPSDRFSAERTGGSVSTLTIQRTQQEDSAVYLCASSDRGDSPLHFGNGTRLTVT.

This clonotype was recorded many times. The J gene is TRBJ2-7, the V gene TRBV7-2; D might be TRBD2 (6 bases). The germline V gene encodes CDR1 SGHTA and CDR2 FQGNSA. V gave up 4 bases and J gave up 3 bases, with 13 bases separating them. This CDR3 has 14 amino acids. Here the CDR3 DNA reads TGTGCCAGCAGCTCGGCGGGACGGCTCTACGAGCAGTACTTC. Translated, it gives CASSSAGRLYEQYF.